The clone carrying this T cell receptor beta chain has just one count. The CDR3 contains 17 residues. V was clipped by 0 bases and J by 0 bases, with 15 bases between them. Germline V CDR1 and CDR2: MNHNS, SASEGT. Generated by immunoSEQ multiplex PCR, the TCRdb table keeps only in-frame clones and is missing some. The sample has 270,000 or so clones; around 90% are singletons. This sample is part of a study of blood T cell repertoires in COVID-19. The origin of this receptor is a woman aged 40 to 50 who had recovered from COVID-19. V usage is TRBV6-1 and J usage is TRBJ2-7, with D possibly TRBD1 on 5 matching bases. Sequenced: peripheral blood. CDR3 loop: CASSEALQGYSSYEQYF. The CDR3 DNA is TGTGCCAGCAGTGAAGCGCTTCAGGGCTACAGCTCCTACGAGCAGTACTTC.